The 30 T cell receptor beta chains below all came from one sample that was sequenced in a study of T cell changes during pregnancy in multiple sclerosis. Measured with immunoSEQ multiplex PCR; TCRdb has only the in-frame clones, and not every one. The sample includes roughly 40,000 clones, roughly nine tenths of them seen just once. Here the sequenced sample was peripheral blood, taken before pregnancy. Receptors originate from a female donor with multiple sclerosis, enrolled in a pregnancy study.

The chain recombines TRBV27 with TRBJ1-3; 9 bases line up with TRBD1. Losses at the gene ends were 6 bases for V and 0 bases for J; bases not matched to a gene: 6. Germline lookup yields CDR1 MNHEY and CDR2 SMNVEV (reference sequence). This CDR3 is built from 16 residues. CDR3: CASSRGGQGSGNTIYF. CDR3 nucleotide sequence: TGTGCCAGCAGCCGAGGGGGACAGGGCTCTGGAAACACCATATATTTT.

CDR3 nucleotide sequence: TGTGCCAGCAGCTTCTCTAGCGGGAGCTCCTACAATGAGCAGTTCTTC. Translated: CASSFSSGSSYNEQFF. J is TRBJ2-1 and V is TRBV7-2; 10 positions match TRBD2. The CDR3 is 16 residues long. Trimming took 3 bases from V and 0 from J; bases not matched to a gene: 2. Per the germline V gene, CDR1 is SGHTA and CDR2 is FQGNSA.

This clone was seen only once. The chain employs TRBV28 and TRBJ1-1; possible D gene TRBD1, 6 bases. There are 14 residues in the CDR3. CDR1 MDHEN and CDR2 SYDVKM come from the germline V gene. Deletions cut 1 base from V and 2 bases from J, with 8 bases between. DNA for the CDR3: TGTGCCAGCAGTTTATACAGGGCCAACACTGAAGCTTTCTTT. It is translated as CASSLYRANTEAFF.

V and J are TRBV6-4 and TRBJ2-1; a weak D match, TRBD1 (6 bases). V dropped 5 bases and J dropped 4 bases, with 9 bases sitting between them. The CDR3 runs 13 residues. Germline CDR1 and CDR2: MRHNA and SNTAGT. The CDR3 loop is CASSTGPYNEQFF. The DNA for the CDR3 is TGTGCCAGCAGTACAGGGCCTTACAATGAGCAGTTCTTC.

The rearrangement joins TRBV4-3 to TRBJ2-1; TRBD1 is a possible D gene (5 bases). The germline gives CDR1 LGHNA, CDR2 YSLEER. The V gene lost 4 bases and the J gene lost 6 bases, with 16 bases spanning the gap. The CDR3 runs to 15 residues. Here the CDR3 reads CASSLSRAAGNEQFF. CDR3 bases: TGCGCCAGCAGCCTTTCCAGGGCGGCAGGCAATGAGCAGTTCTTC.

This chain links TRBV18 with TRBJ2-7; 8 bases are a match to TRBD2. The CDR3 covers 14 residues. Germline loops: CDR1 KGHSH, CDR2 LQKENI. J lost 0 bases, V lost 6 bases, and 4 bases had no gene match. The CDR3 loop reads CASSPGLVSYEQYF. The CDR3 DNA sequence: TGTGCCAGCTCGCCGGGACTAGTCTCCTACGAGCAGTACTTC.

This clone occurred once. The rearrangement uses TRBV4-3 and TRBJ2-1; a weak D match, TRBD1 (5 bases). CDR3 length equals 17 residues. Germline-derived CDR1 and CDR2 are LGHNA and YSLEER. Trimming took 0 bases from V and 8 from J, leaving 20 bases between them. The DNA of the CDR3 is TGCGCCAGCAGCCAAGATTATAACCCAGACAGTTTGGATGAGCAGTTCTTC. Amino acids: CASSQDYNPDSLDEQFF.

The rearrangement joins TRBV5-5 to TRBJ2-3; 8 bases line up with TRBD2. CDR3 length: 15 residues. In germline, CDR1 is SGHKS, CDR2 YYEKEE (reference sequence). After removal of 3 bases from V and 2 bases from J, the junction contained 5 bases not matched to a gene. CDR3 DNA sequence: TGTGCCAGCAGCTCCAGCGGGAGTTACACAGATACGCAGTATTTT. This sequence encodes CASSSSGSYTDTQYF.

V gene TRBV10-1 combines with J gene TRBJ2-2, with D unclear. The CDR3 is made up of 14 amino acids. Trimming shortened V by 3 bases and J by 3 bases, and 8 bases separated the two germline ends. Germline loops: CDR1 WNHNN, CDR2 SYGVQD (reference sequence). CDR3 sequence reads: CASSDRVDTGELFF. CDR3 nucleotide sequence: TGCGCCAGCAGTGATCGGGTTGACACCGGGGAGCTGTTTTTT.

In its sample, this clone was seen a few times. The chain has TRBV6-1 and TRBJ2-5; TRBD2 aligns across 9 bases. The germline V gene encodes CDR1 MNHNS and CDR2 SASEGT. This CDR3 has 13 amino acids. The V segment lost 6 bases and the J segment 1 base; nucleotides outside the gene matches: 0. CDR3 nucleotide sequence: TGTGCCAGCAGGGGACTAGCCCAAGAGACCCAGTACTTC. Amino acids: CASRGLAQETQYF.

This chain joins TRBV28 and TRBJ2-7; a possible D gene is TRBD2 (7 bases). Per the germline V gene, CDR1 is MDHEN and CDR2 is SYDVKM. This CDR3 contains 14 residues. Trimming cost V 5 bases and J 5 bases, with 16 bases left between them. CDR3 in DNA: TGTGCCAGCAGTCCTGGACGGGGGGCTGACGAGCAGTACTTC. Translation gives CASSPGRGADEQYF.

The rearrangement joins TRBV9 to TRBJ2-5; TRBD2 might be the D (6 bases). V shed 1 base and J shed 2 bases, with 9 bases lying between them. The germline V gene has CDR1 SGDLS and CDR2 YYNGEE. The CDR3 has 14 residues. The CDR3 is CASSVRAGQETQYF. The CDR3 nucleotides read TGTGCCAGCAGCGTAAGAGCGGGTCAAGAGACCCAGTACTTC.

The rearrangement uses TRBV21-1 and TRBJ2-1; TRBD2 reflects the table's D call only, with no check against the DNA. TRBV21-1 is a pseudogene locus. This CDR3 comprises 16 residues. Here the CDR3 reads CASSKESTSGSNEQFF. Written as DNA, the CDR3 is TGTGCCAGCAGCAAAGAGTCGACTAGCGGGTCCAATGAGCAGTTCTTC.

The rearrangement links TRBV5-1 to TRBJ2-7, with 10 bases lining up with TRBD2. In germline, CDR1 is SGHRS, CDR2 YFSETQ. The CDR3 loop spans 15 amino acids. After removal of 0 bases from V and 2 bases from J, the junction contained 2 bases not matched to a gene. The CDR3 sequence is CASSLGLAGAYEQYF. The CDR3 DNA follows: TGCGCCAGCAGCTTGGGCCTAGCGGGAGCCTACGAGCAGTACTTC.

The V call is TRBV28, the J call TRBJ2-3, with 9 bases lining up with TRBD1. The J segment lost 1 base and the V segment lost 4 bases, leaving 9 bases of the junction unmatched. Looked up from germline, CDR1 is MDHEN and CDR2 is SYDVKM. This CDR3 comprises 17 residues. CDR3 DNA: TGTGCCAGCAGTTCCACATCAGACAGGGGGGGCACAGATACGCAGTATTTT. Translated, it gives CASSSTSDRGGTDTQYF.

J is TRBJ2-7 and V is TRBV7-9, with D possibly being TRBD2 (5 bases). Trimming cost V 1 base and J 6 bases, with 13 bases left between them. The germline CDR1 and CDR2 sequences are SEHNR and FQNEAQ (reference sequence). The CDR3 is 14 residues long. CDR3 sequence: CASSLGAASGEQYF. As DNA, the CDR3 is TGTGCCAGCAGCTTAGGAGCGGCCTCCGGCGAGCAGTACTTC.

The rearrangement links TRBV6-6 to TRBJ1-3; 9 nucleotides match TRBD1. J gave up 0 bases and V 5 bases, and 5 bases lay outside the gene matches. The CDR3 is 16 amino acids. Germline V lookup: CDR1 MNHNY, CDR2 SVGAGI (reference sequence). The CDR3 DNA is TGTGCCAGCAGTGGGGGACAGGGATTCTCTGGAAACACCATATATTTT. It codes for CASSGGQGFSGNTIYF.

This chain joins TRBV30 and TRBJ2-7; 7 bases line up with TRBD1. Germline V CDR1 and CDR2: GTSNPN, SVGIG (reference sequence). This CDR3 has 13 amino acids. Trimming cost V 2 bases and J 3 bases; bases outside gene matches: 4. The CDR3 loop is CAWSKGALYEQYF. In DNA form, the CDR3 reads TGTGCCTGGAGTAAGGGGGCCCTCTACGAGCAGTACTTC.

V gene TRBV30 combines with J gene TRBJ1-1; 7 bases agree with TRBD1. CDR3 size: 13 residues. CDR1 GTSNPN and CDR2 SVGIG come from the germline V gene (reference sequence). V shed 3 bases and J 8 bases; nucleotides not matched to a gene: 9. The CDR3, as DNA: TGTGCCTGGAGATTAACAGGGGTAGCCGAAGCTTTCTTT. Protein sequence: CAWRLTGVAEAFF.

The rearrangement uses TRBV5-1 and TRBJ2-1; 10 bases agree with TRBD2. This CDR3 spans 14 amino acids. Looked up from germline, CDR1 is SGHRS and CDR2 is YFSETQ. V lost 2 bases and J lost 8; bases outside the gene matches: 4. Here the CDR3 reads CASSLPSGSDEQFF. The DNA for the CDR3 is TGCGCCAGCAGCTTACCTAGCGGGAGCGATGAGCAGTTCTTC.

V and J are TRBV5-1 and TRBJ2-1, with D perhaps matching TRBD2 (6 bases). The CDR3 consists of 13 residues. Germline lookup yields CDR1 SGHRS and CDR2 YFSETQ. Trimming removed 5 bases from V and 4 bases from J, with 10 bases in between. The CDR3 nucleotides are TGCGCCAGCAGATGGGACTCATACAATGAGCAGTTCTTC. Translated: CASRWDSYNEQFF. Complete variable domain (other parts from reference TRBV5-1 and TRBJ2-1): KAGVTQTPRYLIKTRGQQVTLSCSPISGHRSVSWYQQTPGQGLQFLFEYFSETQRNKGNFPGRFSGRQFSNSRSEMNVSTLELGDSALYLCASRWDSYNEQFFGPGTRLTVL.

This clone rates as medium-sized (0.01 to 0.1%). V usage is TRBV11-2 and J usage is TRBJ1-4; TRBD1 aligns across 8 bases. The CDR3 is 15 amino acids. CDR1 is SGHAT and CDR2 is FQNNGV in the germline V gene. J lost 8 bases, V lost 1 base, and 6 bases had no gene match. The CDR3 sequence is CASSLGSGGEEKLFF. CDR3 DNA: TGTGCCAGCAGCTTAGGTTCAGGGGGCGAGGAAAAACTGTTTTTT.

The J gene is TRBJ2-5, the V gene TRBV5-1; TRBD2 matches at 7 bases. The closer fit of TRBJ2-7 to the DNA end suggests the J call may be wrong. The CDR3 spans 14 residues. Germline V gene data show CDR1 as SGHRS and CDR2 as YFSETQ. CDR3: CASSNWGGSYEQYF. For the CDR3, the DNA is TGCGCCAGCAGCAACTGGGGGGGGTCCTACGAGCAGTACTTC.

This rearrangement joins TRBV6-1 to TRBJ2-7; D might be TRBD2 (5 bases). Germline lookup yields CDR1 MNHNS and CDR2 SASEGT. The CDR3 extends over 14 amino acids. Trimming removed 7 bases from V and 6 bases from J, with 19 bases in between. The CDR3 sequence is CASITLWGVGEQYF. CDR3 bases: TGTGCCAGCATCACTCTTTGGGGAGTAGGCGAGCAGTACTTC.

J is TRBJ2-1 and V is TRBV9, with 12 nucleotides matching TRBD2. The V gene end was trimmed by 0 bases and the J gene end by 3 bases; junction bases not matched to a gene: 7. Germline CDR1 SGDLS, CDR2 YYNGEE. This CDR3 region has 18 residues. In DNA, the CDR3 is TGTGCCAGCAGCGTAGCTAGCGGGAGGGCCCTCGTCTACAATGAGCAGTTCTTC. The encoded protein is CASSVASGRALVYNEQFF.

The chain has TRBV5-1 and TRBJ1-1, with TRBD1 as a possible D gene (6 bases). The CDR3 is 13 residues long. CDR1 SGHRS and CDR2 YFSETQ come from the germline V gene. V dropped 0 bases and J dropped 11 bases, with 14 bases sitting between them. CDR3 coding DNA: TGCGCCAGCAGCTTGGGCCTCGACAGGATGGCTTTCTTT. Protein product: CASSLGLDRMAFF.

This chain connects TRBV12-5 to TRBJ1-2; D remains unclear. V was cut by 9 bases and J by 9 bases, with 20 bases left in between. The germline V gene encodes CDR1 LGHNT and CDR2 FRNRAP. The CDR3 sequence is 13 residues long. The CDR3 here is CASLAAADRRYTF. CDR3 nucleotide sequence: TGTGCTAGCCTCGCCGCGGCAGATCGCCGCTACACCTTC.

The table lists this clone with a count of one. The chain links TRBV10-3 to TRBJ2-7; D gene ambiguous. The CDR3 is made up of 11 amino acids. Trimming removed 3 bases from V and 3 bases from J, with 3 bases in between. Germline lookup yields CDR1 ENHRY and CDR2 SYGVKD. CDR3 sequence reads: CAISDNYEQYF. The CDR3 DNA is TGTGCCATCAGTGACAACTACGAGCAGTACTTC.

This clone appeared a single time. The rearrangement links TRBV4-3 to TRBJ2-3; 12 nucleotides line up with TRBD2. The CDR3 is 20 residues long. V lost 1 base and J lost 0; bases outside the gene matches: 11. Germline V gene lookup returns CDR1 LGHNA and CDR2 YSLEER. The CDR3 spells CASSQVLAGGRVTSTDTQYF. Written as DNA, the CDR3 is TGCGCCAGCAGCCAAGTCCTAGCGGGAGGGAGAGTTACTAGCACAGATACGCAGTATTTT.

The chain joins TRBV2 to TRBJ1-3, with 8 positions matching TRBD1. Germline V lookup: CDR1 SNHLY, CDR2 FYNNEI. The CDR3 is made up of 15 amino acids. Trimming removed 6 bases from V and 2 bases from J; junction bases left unmatched: 6. CDR3 loop: CASRYRGYTGNTIYF. The CDR3 bases are TGTGCCAGCAGATACAGGGGGTACACTGGAAACACCATATATTTT.